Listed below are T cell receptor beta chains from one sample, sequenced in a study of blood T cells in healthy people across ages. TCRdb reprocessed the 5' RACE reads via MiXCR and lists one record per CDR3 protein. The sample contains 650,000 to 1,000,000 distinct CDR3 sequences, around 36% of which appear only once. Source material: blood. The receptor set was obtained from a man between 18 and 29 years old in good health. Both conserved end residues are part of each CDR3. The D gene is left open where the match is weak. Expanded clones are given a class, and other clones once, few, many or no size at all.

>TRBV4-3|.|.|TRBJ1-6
CASSQTVGGSSNNSPLHF
TGCGCCAGCAGCCAGACTGTGGGGGGGAGCTCGAATAATTCACCCCTCCACTTT
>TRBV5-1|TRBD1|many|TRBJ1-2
CASSVGTVGGYGYTF
TGCGCCAGCAGCGTTGGGACAGTCGGAGGCTATGGCTACACCTTC
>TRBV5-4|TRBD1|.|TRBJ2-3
CASSLGPGQGTDTQYF
TGTGCCAGCAGCTTGGGGCCGGGACAGGGAACAGATACGCAGTATTTT
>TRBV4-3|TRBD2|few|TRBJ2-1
CASSPHRLAGYYNEQFF
TGCGCCAGCAGCCCCCATAGACTAGCGGGGTACTACAATGAGCAGTTCTTC
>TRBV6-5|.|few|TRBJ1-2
CASSPTHYGYTF
TGTGCCAGCAGTCCCACCCACTATGGCTACACCTTC
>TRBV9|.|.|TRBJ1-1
CASSVGGGVGTEAFF
TGTGCCAGCAGCGTAGGGGGGGGAGTAGGCACTGAAGCTTTCTTT
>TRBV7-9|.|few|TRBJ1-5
CASSSPGLGQPQHF
TGTGCCAGCAGCTCGCCCGGGCTTGGTCAGCCCCAGCATTTT
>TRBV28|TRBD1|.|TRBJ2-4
CASSLWDRAKNIQYF
TGTGCCAGCAGTTTATGGGACAGGGCCAAAAACATTCAGTACTTC
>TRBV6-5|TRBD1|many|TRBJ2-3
CASRVTGVDTDTQYF
TGTGCCAGCAGGGTAACAGGGGTTGACACAGATACGCAGTATTTT
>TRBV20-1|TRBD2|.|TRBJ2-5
CSATLAGGSRIQETQYF
TGCAGTGCTACCCTAGCGGGGGGTTCCCGGATCCAAGAGACCCAGTACTTC
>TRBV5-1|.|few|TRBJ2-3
CASSFINTGTDTQYF
TGCGCCAGCAGCTTCATCAACACAGGCACAGATACGCAGTATTTT
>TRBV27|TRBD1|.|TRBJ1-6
CASSRGQGSRTPLHF
TGCGCCAGCAGCCGGGGACAGGGAAGTAGGACACCCCTCCACTTT
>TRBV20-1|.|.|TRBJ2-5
CSGGSPAGEQYF
TGCAGTGGAGGGTCCCCGGCAGGGGAGCAGTACTTC
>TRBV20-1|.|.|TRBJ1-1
CSARVGGPVTEAFF
TGCAGTGCTAGAGTAGGGGGGCCGGTCACTGAAGCTTTCTTT
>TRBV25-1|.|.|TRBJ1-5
CAGSEGSKGEGSNQPQHF
TGTGCCGGCAGTGAGGGCAGTAAGGGGGAGGGAAGCAATCAGCCCCAGCATTTT
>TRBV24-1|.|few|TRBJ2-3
CATSDPTENTQYF
TGTGCCACCAGTGACCCGACAGAAAATACGCAGTATTTT
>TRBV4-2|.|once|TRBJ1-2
CASSQDMSAELNYGYTF
TGTGCCAGCAGCCAAGATATGTCGGCAGAGCTTAACTATGGCTACACCTTC
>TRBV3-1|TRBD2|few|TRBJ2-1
CASSLTGTSGEEQFF
TGTGCCAGCAGCCTCACCGGGACTAGCGGGGAGGAACAGTTCTTC
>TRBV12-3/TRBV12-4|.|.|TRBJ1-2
CASSLSMTGEGYTF
TGTGCCAGCAGTTTAAGTATGACAGGAGAAGGCTACACCTTC
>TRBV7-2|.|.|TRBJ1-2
CASSLAWTGCGYTF
TGTGCCAGCAGCTTAGCTTGGACCGGGTGTGGCTACACCTTC
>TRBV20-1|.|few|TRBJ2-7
CSAERQEGWEQYF
TGCAGTGCGGAACGACAGGAGGGGTGGGAGCAGTACTTC
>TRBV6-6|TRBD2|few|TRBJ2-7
CASSRGGLNNEQYF
TGTGCCAGCAGTCGCGGGGGGCTGAACAATGAGCAGTACTTC
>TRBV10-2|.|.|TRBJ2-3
CASSAEADTQYF
TGCGCCAGCAGTGCCGAAGCAGATACGCAGTATTTT
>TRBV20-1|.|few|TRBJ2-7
CSALRAGTYTYEQYF
TGCAGTGCCCTCCGCGCCGGGACCTACACCTACGAGCAGTACTTC